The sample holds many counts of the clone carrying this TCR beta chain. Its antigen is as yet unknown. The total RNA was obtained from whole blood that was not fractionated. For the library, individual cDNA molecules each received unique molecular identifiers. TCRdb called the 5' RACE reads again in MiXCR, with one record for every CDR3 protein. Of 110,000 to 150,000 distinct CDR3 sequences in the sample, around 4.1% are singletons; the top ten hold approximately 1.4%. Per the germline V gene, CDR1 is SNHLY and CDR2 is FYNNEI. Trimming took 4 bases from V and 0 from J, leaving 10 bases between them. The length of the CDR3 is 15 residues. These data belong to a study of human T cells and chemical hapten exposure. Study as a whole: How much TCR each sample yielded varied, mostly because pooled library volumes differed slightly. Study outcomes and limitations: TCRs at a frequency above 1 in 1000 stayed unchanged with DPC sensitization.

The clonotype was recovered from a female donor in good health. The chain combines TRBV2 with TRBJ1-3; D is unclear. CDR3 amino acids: CASSGELSSGNTIYF. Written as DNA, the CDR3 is TGTGCCAGCAGTGGGGAACTGAGCTCTGGAAACACCATATATTTT.